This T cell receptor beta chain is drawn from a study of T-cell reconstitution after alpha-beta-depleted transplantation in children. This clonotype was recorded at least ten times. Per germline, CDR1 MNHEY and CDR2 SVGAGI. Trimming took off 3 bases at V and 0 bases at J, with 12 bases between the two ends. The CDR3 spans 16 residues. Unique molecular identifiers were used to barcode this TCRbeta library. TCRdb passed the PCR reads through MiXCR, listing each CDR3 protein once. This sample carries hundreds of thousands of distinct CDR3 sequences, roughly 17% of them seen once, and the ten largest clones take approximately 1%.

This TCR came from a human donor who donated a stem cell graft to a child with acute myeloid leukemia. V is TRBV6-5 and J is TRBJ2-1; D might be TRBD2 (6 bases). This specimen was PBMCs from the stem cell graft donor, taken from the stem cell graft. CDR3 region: CASSYGHGSSYNEQFF. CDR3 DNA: TGTGCCAGCAGTTATGGGCACGGGAGCTCCTACAATGAGCAGTTCTTC.